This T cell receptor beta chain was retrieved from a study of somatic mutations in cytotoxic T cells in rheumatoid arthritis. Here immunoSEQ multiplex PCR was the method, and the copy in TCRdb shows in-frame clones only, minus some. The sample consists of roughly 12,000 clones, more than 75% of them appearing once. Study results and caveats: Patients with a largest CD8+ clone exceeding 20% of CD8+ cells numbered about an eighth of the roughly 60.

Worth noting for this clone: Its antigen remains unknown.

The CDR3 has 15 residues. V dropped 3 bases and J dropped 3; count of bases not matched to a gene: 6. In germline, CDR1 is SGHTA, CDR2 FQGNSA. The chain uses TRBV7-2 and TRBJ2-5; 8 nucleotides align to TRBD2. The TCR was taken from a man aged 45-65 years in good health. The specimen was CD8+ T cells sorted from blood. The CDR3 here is CASSLSLAGKETQYF. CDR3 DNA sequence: TGTGCCAGCAGCTTGAGCCTAGCGGGTAAAGAGACCCAGTACTTC.